The present entry profiles one T cell receptor beta chain with its context. V was clipped by 4 bases and J by 3 bases, with 12 bases between them. Germline-derived CDR1 and CDR2 are SGHKS and YYEKEE (reference sequence). The CDR3 length is 14 residues. Profiling that covered TCR beta VDJ and CDR3 relied on genomic DNA as its template. TCRdb reprocessed the reads with MiXCR, giving one entry per CDR3 protein. The sample records hundreds of thousands of distinct CDR3 sequences, approximately 57% being singletons. This sample was included in a study of CD8+CD57+ T cells in acquired aplastic anemia. Before being chosen for sequencing, patients had shown CD8+CD57+ cell expansion by flow cytometry. Everyone among the patients had severe acquired aplastic anemia.

This receptor was identified in a human donor with aplastic anemia. The gene calls are TRBV5-5 and TRBJ2-3, with D perhaps matching TRBD2 (6 bases). The material sequenced was sorted CD4+, CD8+, or CD8+CD57+ T cells (not recorded which) from PBMCs. The CDR3 DNA is TGTGCCAGCAGCCTACGGAGGGGTACAGATACGCAGTATTTT. It yields the protein CASSLRRGTDTQYF.